Listed here is a single TCR beta chain. Its specificity is not known. The CDR3 loop spans 14 amino acids. Germline CDR1 SGHNT, CDR2 YYREEE (reference sequence). J was trimmed by 3 bases and V by 3 bases; bases with no gene match: 3. Vbeta (60) and Jbeta (13) primers were used in the PCR. Here immunoSEQ multiplex PCR was the method, and the copy in TCRdb shows in-frame clones only, minus some. The table includes 150,000 to 200,000 clones, approximately 84% detected once. This sample is drawn from a study of cytomegalovirus exposure and HLA in healthy donors. Points from the study as a whole: One variant, a missense change in DCLRE1C, was linked in a later analysis to TCR beta V- and J-gene trimming. Donor immune exposure was known only as CMV serostatus.

This TCR was recovered from a man aged 25-40 years in good health and CMV-seronegative. Sequenced: PBMCs. The chain employs TRBV5-4 and TRBJ2-5; 9 bases agree with TRBD2. CDR3 coding DNA: TGTGCCAGCAGCTCTAGCGGGACGAAAGAGACCCAGTACTTC. Translated, it gives CASSSSGTKETQYF.